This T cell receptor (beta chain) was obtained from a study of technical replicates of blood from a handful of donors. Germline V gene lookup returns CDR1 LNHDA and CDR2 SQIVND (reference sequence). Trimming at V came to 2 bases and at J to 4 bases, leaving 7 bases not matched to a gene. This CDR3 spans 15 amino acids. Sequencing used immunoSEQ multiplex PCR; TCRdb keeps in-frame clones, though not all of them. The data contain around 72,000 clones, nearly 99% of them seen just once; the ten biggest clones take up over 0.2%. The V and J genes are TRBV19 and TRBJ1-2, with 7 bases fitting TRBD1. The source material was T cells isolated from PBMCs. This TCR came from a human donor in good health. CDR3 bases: TGTGCCAGTAGTATAATCTCGGGGACAGCCTATGGCTACACCTTC. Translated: CASSIISGTAYGYTF.